This T cell receptor (beta chain) was recorded in a study of blood T cells in healthy people across ages. It was with a sample-barcoded 5' primer and a J-beta primer mix that a second PCR of roughly 6 to 11 cycles was run. Via MiXCR, TCRdb re-called the 5' RACE reads, giving one row per CDR3 protein. The data contain under 2,000,000 distinct CDR3 sequences, roughly 50% of them seen just once; the ten biggest clones take up approximately 2.1%. V gave up 5 bases and J gave up 5 bases; unmatched junction bases: 11. CDR1 and CDR2 (germline): WNHNN, SYGVQD (reference sequence). CDR3 size: 16 residues. The receptor's source is a woman in her thirties or forties in good health. The J gene is TRBJ2-1, the V gene TRBV10-1, with 8 positions matching TRBD2. Sequencing was performed on blood. CDR3 sequence reads: CASSKPGGPAHNEQFF. In DNA, the CDR3 is TGCGCCAGCAGTAAGCCGGGGGGGCCCGCTCACAATGAGCAGTTCTTC.